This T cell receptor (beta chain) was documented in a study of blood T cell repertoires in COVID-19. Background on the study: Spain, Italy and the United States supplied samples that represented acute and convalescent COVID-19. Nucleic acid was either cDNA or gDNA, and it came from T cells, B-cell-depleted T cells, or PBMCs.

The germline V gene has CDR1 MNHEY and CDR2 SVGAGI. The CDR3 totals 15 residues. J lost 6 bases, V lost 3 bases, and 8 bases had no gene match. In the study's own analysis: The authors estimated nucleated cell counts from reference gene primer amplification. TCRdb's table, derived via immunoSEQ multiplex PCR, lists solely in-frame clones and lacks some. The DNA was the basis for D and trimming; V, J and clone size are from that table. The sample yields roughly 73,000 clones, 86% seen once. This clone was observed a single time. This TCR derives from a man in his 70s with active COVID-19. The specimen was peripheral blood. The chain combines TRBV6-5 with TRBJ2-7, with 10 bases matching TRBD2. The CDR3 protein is CASSYWASGGGEQYF. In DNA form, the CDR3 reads TGTGCCAGCAGTTATTGGGCTAGCGGGGGAGGCGAGCAGTACTTC.